Each of the 19 T cell receptor beta chains below was sequenced from the same sample in a study of radiotherapy plus CTLA-4 blockade in lung cancer. This table comes from immunoSEQ multiplex PCR, and its TCRdb copy is limited to in-frame clones, with some not included. The table records about 120,000 clones, 81% of them present only once. The sample in question was peripheral blood, obtained from a patient treated with radiotherapy plus ipilimumab. The receptors shown here come from a human donor with non-small cell lung cancer that progressed on radiotherapy plus ipilimumab. Some clones in this sample may be carry-over from other donors' samples.

J is TRBJ2-1 and V is TRBV4-2; 8 nucleotides align to TRBD2. From germline, CDR1 is LGHNA and CDR2 YNFKEQ. The CDR3 is 15 residues long. The V segment lost 4 bases and the J segment 9 bases; nucleotides outside the gene matches: 11. The CDR3 nucleotides are TGTGCCAGCAGCCCGGGGACTAGGTATTTGGGTGAGCAGTTCTTC. Translating gives CASSPGTRYLGEQFF.

This chain uses TRBV12-5 with TRBJ1-4; 7 nucleotides agree with TRBD1. CDR3 length: 18 residues. V shed 0 bases, J shed 3 bases, and the junction held 10 bases outside the gene matches. Germline V lookup: CDR1 LGHNT, CDR2 FRNRAP. The CDR3 reads CASGLVISGTDPNEKLFF. DNA for the CDR3: TGTGCTAGTGGTTTGGTAATTTCCGGGACAGACCCTAATGAAAAACTGTTTTTT. Supplemented by reference TRBV12-5 and TRBJ1-4, the full variable domain reads DARVTQTPRHKVTEMGQEVTMRCQPILGHNTVFWYRQTMMQGLELLAYFRNRAPLDDSGMPKDRFSAEMPDATLATLKIQPSEPRDSAVYFCASGLVISGTDPNEKLFFGSGTQLSVL.

The chain joins TRBV12-5 to TRBJ2-2; D ambiguous. The CDR3 length is 11 residues. Germline V gene lookup returns CDR1 LGHNT and CDR2 FRNRAP. Trimming took 2 bases from V and 6 from J, leaving 1 base between them. The CDR3 is CASGLSGELFF. Written as DNA, the CDR3 is TGTGCTAGTGGTTTGTCCGGGGAGCTGTTTTTT.

The chain carries TRBV11-3 and TRBJ2-4, with unresolved D. The germline V gene has CDR1 SGHNT and CDR2 YENEEA. Deletions cut 0 bases from V and 9 bases from J, with 9 bases between. CDR3 length equals 13 residues. The CDR3 here is CASSLDGESIQYF. Here the CDR3 DNA reads TGTGCCAGCAGCTTAGATGGGGAAAGCATTCAGTACTTC.

The rearrangement links TRBV9 to TRBJ2-2; D may be TRBD2 (5 bases). This CDR3 region has 16 residues. V gave up 1 base and J gave up 6 bases, with 16 bases separating them. The germline gives CDR1 SGDLS, CDR2 YYNGEE. CDR3 sequence: CASSVSGPGGAGELFF. CDR3 in DNA: TGTGCCAGCAGCGTATCCGGACCCGGAGGCGCCGGGGAGCTGTTTTTT.

This chain connects TRBV6-4 to TRBJ2-7, with D perhaps being TRBD1 or TRBD2 (6 bases each). Germline V CDR1 and CDR2: MRHNA, SNTAGT. V shed 6 bases and J shed 4 bases, with 19 bases lying between them. The CDR3 extends over 15 amino acids. The CDR3 loop reads CASSDRGLRGYEQYF. Here the CDR3 DNA reads TGTGCCAGCAGCGACCGGGGGCTTCGAGGATACGAGCAGTACTTC.

This rearrangement joins TRBV11-1 to TRBJ1-2; D unclear. This CDR3 region has 13 residues. With 1 base removed from V and 5 bases from J, the gap between germline ends came to 8 bases. Germline assignment: CDR1 SGHAT and CDR2 FQDESV (reference sequence). The CDR3 reads CASSLGQRYGYTF. The CDR3 region has the DNA TGTGCCAGCAGCTTAGGCCAGAGATATGGCTACACCTTC.

This clone was seen a single time. This chain connects TRBV28 to TRBJ1-6; 9 nucleotides line up with TRBD1. J gave up 7 bases and V 4 bases, and 5 bases lay outside the gene matches. CDR1 is MDHEN and CDR2 is SYDVKM in the germline V gene. CDR3 length: 15 residues. CDR3: CASSYLQGANSPLHF. CDR3 DNA: TGTGCCAGCAGTTACCTACAGGGGGCGAATTCACCCCTCCACTTT.

The chain combines TRBV15 with TRBJ1-4; TRBD1 matches at 9 bases. The CDR3 sequence is 16 residues long. CDR1 is LNHNV, CDR2 YYDKDF, per germline (reference sequence). V dropped 5 bases and J dropped 5; count of bases not matched to a gene: 9. CDR3 amino acids: CATSRGRTGENEKLFF. DNA for the CDR3: TGTGCCACCAGCCGAGGTCGGACAGGGGAGAATGAAAAACTGTTTTTT.

This clone turned up a few times. CDR3 DNA: TGTGCCAGCAGCTTGATTGACAGGCCGAACACTGAAGCTTTCTTT. Protein: CASSLIDRPNTEAFF. The genes are TRBV5-4 and TRBJ1-1, with D maybe TRBD1 (6 bases). Germline values: CDR1 SGHNT, CDR2 YYREEE (reference sequence). Trimming stripped 1 base from V and 1 base from J, with 11 bases between. The CDR3 covers 15 residues.

The rearrangement uses TRBV6-1 and TRBJ2-4, with D perhaps TRBD1 (5 bases). This CDR3 comprises 14 residues. V lost 6 bases to trimming and J lost 7 bases, with 16 bases between them. Germline CDR1 MNHNS, CDR2 SASEGT. This CDR3 reads CASRVAWAGNIQYF. CDR3 coding DNA: TGTGCCAGCAGGGTGGCCTGGGCAGGGAACATTCAGTACTTC.

This clone came up a few times. This sequence joins TRBV5-4 and TRBJ1-3; D gene unclear. Germline V gives CDR1 SGHNT, CDR2 YYREEE (reference sequence). V was shortened by 6 bases and J by 0 bases, with 13 bases between the two germline ends. The CDR3 runs to 15 residues. CDR3 DNA sequence: TGTGCCAGCACCACGAGCAGCAACTCTGGAAACACCATATATTTT. Translating gives CASTTSSNSGNTIYF.

The chain employs TRBV7-9 and TRBJ1-3; D is uncertain. The CDR3 length is 13 residues. CDR1 is SEHNR, CDR2 FQNEAQ, per germline (reference sequence). V gave up 5 bases and J gave up 0 bases, with 5 bases separating them. CDR3 amino acids: CASSGFSGNTIYF. DNA for the CDR3: TGTGCCAGCAGCGGTTTCTCTGGAAACACCATATATTTT.

The genes are TRBV13 and TRBJ2-4; D is ambiguous. V was shortened by 8 bases and J by 1 base, with 15 bases between the two germline ends. The CDR3 extends over 15 amino acids. CDR1 is PRHDT, CDR2 FYEKMQ, per germline (reference sequence). The CDR3 nucleotides are TGTGCCAGCCGCCCTAGGGTTTGGGCCAAAAACATTCAGTACTTC. Its translation is CASRPRVWAKNIQYF. Filled out from reference TRBV13 and TRBJ2-4, the complete variable domain reads AAGVIQSPRHLIKEKRETATLKCYPIPRHDTVYWYQQGPGQDPQFLISFYEKMQSDKGSIPDRFSAQQFSDYHSELNMSSLELGDSALYFCASRPRVWAKNIQYFGAGTRLSVL.

This clone was seen just once. The chain uses TRBV6-5 and TRBJ2-7; perhaps D is TRBD1 or TRBD2 (7 bases each). V lost 5 bases and J lost 0, with 14 bases in between. The CDR3 length is 15 residues. In germline, CDR1 is MNHEY, CDR2 SVGAGI. The CDR3 sequence is CASSGGDSLSYEQYF. CDR3 DNA sequence: TGTGCCAGCAGTGGGGGGGACAGCCTCTCCTACGAGCAGTACTTC.

The chain joins TRBV7-2 to TRBJ2-1; TRBD2 is a possible D gene (7 bases). CDR3 size: 15 residues. V lost 1 base and J 8 bases, leaving 15 bases between the germline ends. Germline CDR1 and CDR2: SGHTA and FQGNSA. CDR3 sequence reads: CASSLEGGQYDEQFF. The CDR3 coding sequence is TGTGCCAGCAGCTTAGAGGGGGGGCAGTACGATGAGCAGTTCTTC.

There are a few counts of this clone. The V and J genes are TRBV7-2 and TRBJ2-2; D is ambiguous. The V gene lost 2 bases and the J gene lost 8 bases, with 9 bases spanning the gap. The CDR3 is 13 amino acids. Germline loops: CDR1 SGHTA, CDR2 FQGNSA. The DNA of the CDR3 is TGTGCCAGCAGCTTAATTGCGGCGGGGGAGCTGTTTTTT. Translating gives CASSLIAAGELFF.

The chain employs TRBV7-2 and TRBJ1-5; D not certain. Germline CDR1 is SGHTA and CDR2 is FQGNSA. The CDR3 has 14 residues. Trimming stripped 3 bases from V and 1 base from J, with 7 bases between. The DNA for the CDR3 is TGTGCCAGCAGCTTTAGTCTAAGCAATCAGCCCCAGCATTTT. It yields the protein CASSFSLSNQPQHF.

The CDR3 bases are TGCGCCAGCAGCCAAGCGGCATCTGGGGCCAACGTCCTGACTTTC. This codes for CASSQAASGANVLTF. The chain combines TRBV4-3 with TRBJ2-6, with D unclear. From germline, CDR1 is LGHNA and CDR2 YSLEER. The CDR3 sequence is 15 residues long. Between the trimmed V and J ends, which lost 1 base and 1 base, there was a span of 5 bases.